Only a few counts were recorded for the clone carrying this T cell receptor (beta chain). Unique molecular identifiers tagged the TCRbeta library. TCRdb processed the PCR reads anew with MiXCR; each CDR3 protein has one entry. This sample has some 500,000 distinct CDR3 sequences; roughly 33% occur once, and the top ten carry approximately 2.3%. This entry belongs to a study of T-cell reconstitution after alpha-beta-depleted transplantation in children. In germline, CDR1 is SQVTM, CDR2 ANQGSEA. CDR3 length: 12 residues. V shed 6 bases and J shed 2 bases, with 7 bases lying between them. This chain uses TRBV29-1 with TRBJ1-4, with D unresolved. The clonotype comes from a human donor who donated a stem cell graft to a child with aplastic anemia. The sample consisted of PBMCs from the stem cell graft donor, taken from the stem cell graft. Here the CDR3 reads CSVAGTNEKLFF. As DNA, the CDR3 is TGCAGCGTGGCGGGGACTAATGAAAAACTGTTTTTT.